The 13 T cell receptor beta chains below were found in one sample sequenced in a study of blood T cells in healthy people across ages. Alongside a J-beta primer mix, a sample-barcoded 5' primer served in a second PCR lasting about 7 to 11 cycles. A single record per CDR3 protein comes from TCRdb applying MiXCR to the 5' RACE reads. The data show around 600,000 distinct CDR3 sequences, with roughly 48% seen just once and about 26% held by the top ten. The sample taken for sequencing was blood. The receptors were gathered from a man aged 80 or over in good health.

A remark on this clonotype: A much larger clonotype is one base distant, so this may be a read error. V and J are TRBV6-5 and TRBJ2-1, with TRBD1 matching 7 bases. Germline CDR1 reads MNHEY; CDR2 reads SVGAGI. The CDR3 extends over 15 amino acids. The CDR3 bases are TGTGTCAGCAGTTCCAGGGGGAACTCCTACAATGAGCAGTTCTTC. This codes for CVSSSRGNSYNEQFF.

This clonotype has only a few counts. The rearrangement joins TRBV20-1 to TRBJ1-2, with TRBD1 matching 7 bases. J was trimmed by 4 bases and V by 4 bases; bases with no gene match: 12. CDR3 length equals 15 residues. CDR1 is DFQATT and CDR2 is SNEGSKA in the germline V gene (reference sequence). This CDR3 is CSAKRLRDSSYGYTF. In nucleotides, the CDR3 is TGCAGTGCTAAGAGACTCCGGGACAGCTCCTATGGCTACACCTTC.

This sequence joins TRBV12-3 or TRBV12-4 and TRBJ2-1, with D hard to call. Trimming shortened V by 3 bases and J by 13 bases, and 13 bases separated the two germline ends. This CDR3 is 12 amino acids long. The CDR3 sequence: CASSLERYTQFF. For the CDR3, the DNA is TGTGCCAGCAGTTTGGAACGCTACACCCAGTTCTTC.

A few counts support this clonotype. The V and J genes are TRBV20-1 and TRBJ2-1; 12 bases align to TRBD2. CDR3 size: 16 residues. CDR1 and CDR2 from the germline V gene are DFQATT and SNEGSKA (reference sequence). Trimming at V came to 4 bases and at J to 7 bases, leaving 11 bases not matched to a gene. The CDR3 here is CSATDSGLAGGNEQFF. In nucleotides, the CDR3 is TGCAGTGCTACAGACTCGGGGCTAGCGGGAGGGAATGAGCAGTTCTTC.

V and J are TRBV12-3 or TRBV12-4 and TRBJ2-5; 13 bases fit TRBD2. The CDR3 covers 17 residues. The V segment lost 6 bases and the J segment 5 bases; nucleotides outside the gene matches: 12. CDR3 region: CASSPTSGGAYRETQYF. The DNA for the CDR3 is TGTGCCAGCAGCCCTACTAGCGGGGGGGCGTACAGGGAGACCCAGTACTTC.

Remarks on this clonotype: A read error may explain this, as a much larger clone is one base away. This CDR3 reads CASVAGTAHCNEQFF. The CDR3 DNA reads TGTGCCAGCGTCGCCGGGACAGCCCATTGCAATGAGCAGTTCTTC. This rearrangement joins TRBV6-6 to TRBJ2-1; TRBD1 matches 7 bases. Germline V gene lookup returns CDR1 MNHNY and CDR2 SVGAGI (reference sequence). The CDR3 length is 15 residues. V lost 8 bases and J lost 6; bases outside the gene matches: 13.

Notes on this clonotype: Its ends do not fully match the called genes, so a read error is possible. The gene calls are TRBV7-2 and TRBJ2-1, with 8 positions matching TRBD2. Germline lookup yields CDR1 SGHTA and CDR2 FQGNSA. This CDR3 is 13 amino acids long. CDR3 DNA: TGTGCCAGCACCTCGAGCGGGGGTCATGAGCGGTTCTTC. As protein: CASTSSGGHERFF.

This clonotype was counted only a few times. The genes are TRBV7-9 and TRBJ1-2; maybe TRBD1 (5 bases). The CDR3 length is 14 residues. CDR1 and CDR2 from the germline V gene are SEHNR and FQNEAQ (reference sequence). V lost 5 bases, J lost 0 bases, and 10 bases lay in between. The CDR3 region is CASSEGLANYGYTF. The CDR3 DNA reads TGTGCCAGCAGCGAGGGGCTAGCTAACTATGGCTACACCTTC.

In nucleotides, the CDR3 is TGTGCCAGCAGTTTTGGGCTAGCGGGCGCCGCCTACGAGCAGTACTTC. This translates into CASSFGLAGAAYEQYF. The chain uses TRBV27 and TRBJ2-7; TRBD2 agrees at 8 bases. The CDR3 spans 16 residues. V was clipped by 3 bases and J by 2 bases; unmatched bases: 9. Germline-derived CDR1 and CDR2 are MNHEY and SMNVEV (reference sequence).

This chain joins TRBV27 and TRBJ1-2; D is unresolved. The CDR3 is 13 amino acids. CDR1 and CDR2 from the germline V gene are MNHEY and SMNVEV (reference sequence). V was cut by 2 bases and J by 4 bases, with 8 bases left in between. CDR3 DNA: TGTGCCAGCAGTTTAACCCCGTTCTATGGCTACACCTTC. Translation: CASSLTPFYGYTF.

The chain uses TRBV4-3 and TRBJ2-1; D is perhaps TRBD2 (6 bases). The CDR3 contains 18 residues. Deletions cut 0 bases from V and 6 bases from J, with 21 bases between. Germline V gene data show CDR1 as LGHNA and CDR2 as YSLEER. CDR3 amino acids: CASSQEGGEVDGVNEQFF. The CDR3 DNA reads TGCGCCAGCAGCCAAGAGGGCGGGGAGGTAGATGGGGTCAATGAGCAGTTCTTC.

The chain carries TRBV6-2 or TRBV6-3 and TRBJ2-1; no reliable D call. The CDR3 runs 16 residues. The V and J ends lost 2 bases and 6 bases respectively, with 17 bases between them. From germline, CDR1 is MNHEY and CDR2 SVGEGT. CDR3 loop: CASSYLRFSASNEQFF. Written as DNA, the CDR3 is TGTGCCAGCAGTTACCTACGCTTTTCGGCGTCCAATGAGCAGTTCTTC.

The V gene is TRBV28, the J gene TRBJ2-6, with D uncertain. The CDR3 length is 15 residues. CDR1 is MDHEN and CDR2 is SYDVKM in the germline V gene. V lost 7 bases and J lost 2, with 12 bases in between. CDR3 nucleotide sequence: TGTGCCAGCACCGCACCCTTCGCTGGGGCCAACGTCCTGACTTTC. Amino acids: CASTAPFAGANVLTF.